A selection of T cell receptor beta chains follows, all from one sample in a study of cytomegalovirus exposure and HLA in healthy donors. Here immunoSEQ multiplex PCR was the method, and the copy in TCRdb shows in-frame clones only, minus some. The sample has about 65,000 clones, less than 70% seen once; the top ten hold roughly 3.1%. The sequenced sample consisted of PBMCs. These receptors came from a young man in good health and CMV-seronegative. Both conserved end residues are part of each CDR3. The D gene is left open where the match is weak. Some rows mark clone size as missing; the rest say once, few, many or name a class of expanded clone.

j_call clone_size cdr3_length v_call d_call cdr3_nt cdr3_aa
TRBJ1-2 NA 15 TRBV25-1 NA TGTGCCAGCAGTGAAACGGCCCCCGACTACTATGGCTACACCTTC CASSETAPDYYGYTF
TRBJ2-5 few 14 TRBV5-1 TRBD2 TGCGCCAGCAGCTCTCCTAGCGGCCAAGAGACCCAGTACTTC CASSSPSGQETQYF
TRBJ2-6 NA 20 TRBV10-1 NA TGCGCCAGCAGTGCGGAACAGGGTCCGGATCAGTCTTCAGGGGCCAACGTCCTGACTTTC CASSAEQGPDQSSGANVLTF
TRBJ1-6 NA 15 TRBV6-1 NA TGTGCCACCAGGTCCGTATATTCTGAGGATTCACCCCTCCACTTT CATRSVYSEDSPLHF
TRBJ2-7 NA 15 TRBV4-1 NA TGCGCCAGCAGCCAAGATAGTGGTCAGGACTACGAGCAGTACTTC CASSQDSGQDYEQYF
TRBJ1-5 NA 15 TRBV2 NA TGTGCCAGCAGCGAGTGGGGCAGGGCCGACCAGCCCCAGCATTTT CASSEWGRADQPQHF
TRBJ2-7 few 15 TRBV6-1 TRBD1 TGTGCCAGCAGTGACCAGGACAGGGGGTCCCACGAGCAGTACTTC CASSDQDRGSHEQYF
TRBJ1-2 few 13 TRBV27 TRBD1 TGTGCCAGCAGTTTATTGGCAGGGGGCGGCTACACCTTC CASSLLAGGGYTF
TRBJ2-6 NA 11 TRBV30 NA TGTGCCTGGACGGGGGCCAACGTCCTGACTTTC CAWTGANVLTF
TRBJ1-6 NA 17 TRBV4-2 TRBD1 TGTGCCAGCAGCCAAGTAGGGCTTAGACAGGGGAGTTCACCCCTCCACTTT CASSQVGLRQGSSPLHF
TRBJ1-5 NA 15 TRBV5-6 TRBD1 TGTGCCAGCCACCCCAGGGGGCAAGTAACGCAGCCCCAGCATTTT CASHPRGQVTQPQHF
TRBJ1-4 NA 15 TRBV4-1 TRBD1 TGCGCCAGCAGCCAAGGTGGGACAGGGGGCGAAAAACTGTTTTTT CASSQGGTGGEKLFF
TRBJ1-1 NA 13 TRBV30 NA TGTGCCTGGAGTGTTGAGGCTTCCACTGAAGCTTTCTTT CAWSVEASTEAFF
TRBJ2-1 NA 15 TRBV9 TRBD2 TGTGCCAGCAGCGTAGCGGGGGGAAGTTTCAATGAGCAGTTCTTC CASSVAGGSFNEQFF
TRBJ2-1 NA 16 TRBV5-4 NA TGTGCCAGCAGCTTGGGACACGTGAGCTCCTACAATGAGCAGTTCTTC CASSLGHVSSYNEQFF
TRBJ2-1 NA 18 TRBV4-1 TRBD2 TGCGCCAGCAGCCAAGATCGAGGTTCGGCGGGGGGCGACAATGAGCAGTTCTTC CASSQDRGSAGGDNEQFF
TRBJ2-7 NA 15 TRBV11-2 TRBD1 TGTGCCAGCAGCTTCGGGACAGGGGGGGGGTACGAGCAGTACTTC CASSFGTGGGYEQYF
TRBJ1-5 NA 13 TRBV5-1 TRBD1 TGCGCCAGCAGGTCCAGGGGGCATCAGCCCCAGCATTTT CASRSRGHQPQHF
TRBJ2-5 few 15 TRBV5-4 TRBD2 TGTGCCAGCAGCTTTTCTAGCGGGGGGGTAGAGACCCAGTACTTC CASSFSSGGVETQYF
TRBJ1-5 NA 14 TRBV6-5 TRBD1 TGTGCCAGCAGTCAGGGACAGGGAAGTCCGCCCCAGCATTTT CASSQGQGSPPQHF
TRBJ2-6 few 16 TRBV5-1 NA TGCGCCAGCAGCTTGTCCGGAGACTCTGGGGCCAACGTCCTGACTTTC CASSLSGDSGANVLTF
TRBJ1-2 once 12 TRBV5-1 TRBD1 TGCGCCAGCAGCGAGACAGGGTACGGCTACACCTTC CASSETGYGYTF
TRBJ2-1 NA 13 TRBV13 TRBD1 TGTGCCAGCAGCTCCACAGGGGGCGGTGAGCAGTTCTTC CASSSTGGGEQFF
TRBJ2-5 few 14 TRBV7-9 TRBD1 TGTGCCAGCAGCCGGGGACAGCCGCAAGAGACCCAGTACTTC CASSRGQPQETQYF
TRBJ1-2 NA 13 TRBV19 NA TGTGCCAGTAGTATCGGTTCCCGAGGCGGCTACACCTTC CASSIGSRGGYTF
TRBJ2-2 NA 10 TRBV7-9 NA TGTGCCGCTGCGGGCCGGGAGCTGTTTTTT CAAAGRELFF
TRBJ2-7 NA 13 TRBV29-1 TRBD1 TGCAGCGTTGCCTTGGGACAGTGGGTCGAGCAGTACTTC CSVALGQWVEQYF
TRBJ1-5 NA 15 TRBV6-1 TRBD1 TGTGCCAGCAGGCCCGGGACAGAGATCAATCAGCCCCAGCATTTT CASRPGTEINQPQHF
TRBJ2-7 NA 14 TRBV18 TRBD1 TGTGCCAGCTCCCTTCGGGACAGGGCCCACGAGCAGTACTTC CASSLRDRAHEQYF
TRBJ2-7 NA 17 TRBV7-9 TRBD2 TGTGCCAGCAGCTTATCGTTAGGAGCGGGGGACTCCTACGAGCAGTACTTC CASSLSLGAGDSYEQYF
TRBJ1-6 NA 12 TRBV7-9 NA TGTGCCAGCAGCTCCGGGAGTTCACCCCTCCACTTT CASSSGSSPLHF
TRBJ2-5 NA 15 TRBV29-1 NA TGCAGCGTTGTCCCGTCGACAGGCCCCCAAGAGACCCAGTACTTC CSVVPSTGPQETQYF
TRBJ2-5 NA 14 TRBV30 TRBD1 TGTGCCTGGTCCCCAGGACAGGTCCAAGAGACCCAGTACTTC CAWSPGQVQETQYF
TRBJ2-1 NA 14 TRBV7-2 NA TGTGCCAGCAGCTTTGGTAGTGTCGGCAATGAGCAGTTCTTC CASSFGSVGNEQFF
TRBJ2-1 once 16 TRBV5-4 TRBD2 TGTGCCAGCAGCGCCCGGGGGGGGAGCTCCTACAATGAGCAGTTCTTC CASSARGGSSYNEQFF
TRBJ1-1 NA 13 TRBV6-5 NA TGTGCCAGCAGTCAGACAGAGTTCACTGAAGCTTTCTTT CASSQTEFTEAFF
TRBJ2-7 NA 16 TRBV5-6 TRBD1 TGTGCCAGCAGCCGAATCGACAGGGAAGGCGGGTACGAGCAGTACTTC CASSRIDREGGYEQYF
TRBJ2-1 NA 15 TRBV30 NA TGTGCCTGGAGTGCCCTCCCAGCTGGGCCCAATGAGCAGTTCTTC CAWSALPAGPNEQFF
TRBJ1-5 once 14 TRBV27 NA TGTGCCAGCAGTTCATCGGCCAGGGCCAAGCCCCAGCATTTT CASSSSARAKPQHF
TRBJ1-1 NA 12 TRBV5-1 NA TGCGCCAGCAGCTTGACAGGGCCCTTTGCTTTCTTT CASSLTGPFAFF